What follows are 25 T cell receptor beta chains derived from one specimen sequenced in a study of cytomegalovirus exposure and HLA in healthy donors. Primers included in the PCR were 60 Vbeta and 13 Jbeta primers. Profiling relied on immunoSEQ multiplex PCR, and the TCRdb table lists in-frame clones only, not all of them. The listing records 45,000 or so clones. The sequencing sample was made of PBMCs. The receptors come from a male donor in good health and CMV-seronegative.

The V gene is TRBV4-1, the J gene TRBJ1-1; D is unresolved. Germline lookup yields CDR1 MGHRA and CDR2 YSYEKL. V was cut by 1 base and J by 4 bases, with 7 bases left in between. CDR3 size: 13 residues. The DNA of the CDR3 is TGCGCCAGCAGCCAAGGGGAGGCCACTGAAGCTTTCTTT. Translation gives CASSQGEATEAFF.

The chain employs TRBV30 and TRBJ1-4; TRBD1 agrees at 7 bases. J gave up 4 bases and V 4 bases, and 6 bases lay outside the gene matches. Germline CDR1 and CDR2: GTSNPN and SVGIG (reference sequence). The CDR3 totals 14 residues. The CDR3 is CAWKGQGGNEKLFF. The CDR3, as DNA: TGTGCCTGGAAGGGCCAGGGGGGTAATGAAAAACTGTTTTTT.

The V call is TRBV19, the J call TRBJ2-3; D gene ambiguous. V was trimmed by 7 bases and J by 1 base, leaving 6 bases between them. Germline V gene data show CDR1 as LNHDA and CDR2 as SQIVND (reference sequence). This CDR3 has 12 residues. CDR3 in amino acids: CASMSGTDTQYF. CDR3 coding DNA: TGTGCCAGTATGAGCGGCACAGATACGCAGTATTTT.

CDR3 protein: CASGNPGDEQYF. The DNA of the CDR3 is TGTGCCAGTGGAAACCCTGGAGACGAGCAGTACTTC. The chain has TRBV27 and TRBJ2-7; D is ambiguous. CDR1 MNHEY and CDR2 SMNVEV come from the germline V gene (reference sequence). This CDR3 region has 12 residues. Trimming cost V 9 bases and J 5 bases, with 14 bases left between them.

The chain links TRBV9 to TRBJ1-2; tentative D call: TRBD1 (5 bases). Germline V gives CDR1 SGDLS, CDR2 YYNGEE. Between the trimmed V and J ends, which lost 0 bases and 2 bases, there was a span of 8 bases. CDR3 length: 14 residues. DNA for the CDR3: TGTGCCAGCAGCGTAGGACGGACAAACTATGGCTACACCTTC. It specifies CASSVGRTNYGYTF.

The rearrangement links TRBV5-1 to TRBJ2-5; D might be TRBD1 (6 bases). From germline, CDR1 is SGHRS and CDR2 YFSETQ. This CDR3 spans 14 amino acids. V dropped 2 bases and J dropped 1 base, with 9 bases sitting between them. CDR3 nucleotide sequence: TGCGCCAGCAGCTTCCGGGACACCCAAGAGACCCAGTACTTC. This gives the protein CASSFRDTQETQYF.

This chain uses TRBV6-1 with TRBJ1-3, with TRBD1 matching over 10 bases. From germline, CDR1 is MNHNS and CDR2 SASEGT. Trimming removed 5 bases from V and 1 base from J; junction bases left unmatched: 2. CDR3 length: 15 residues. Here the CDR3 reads CASSWGQGSGNTIYF. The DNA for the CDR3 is TGTGCCAGCAGTTGGGGACAGGGGTCTGGAAACACCATATATTTT.

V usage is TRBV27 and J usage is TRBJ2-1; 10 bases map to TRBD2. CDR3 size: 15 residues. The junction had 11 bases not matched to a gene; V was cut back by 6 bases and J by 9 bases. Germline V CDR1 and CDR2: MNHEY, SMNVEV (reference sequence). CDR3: CASSPQASGRGEQFF. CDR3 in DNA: TGTGCCAGCAGCCCTCAGGCTAGCGGGAGAGGTGAGCAGTTCTTC.

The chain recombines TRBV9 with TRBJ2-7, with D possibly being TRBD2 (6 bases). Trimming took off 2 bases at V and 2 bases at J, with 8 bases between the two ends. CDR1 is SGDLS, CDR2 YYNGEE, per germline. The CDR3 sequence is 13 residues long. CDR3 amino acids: CASSVEGPYEQYF. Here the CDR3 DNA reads TGTGCCAGCAGCGTGGAGGGCCCCTACGAGCAGTACTTC. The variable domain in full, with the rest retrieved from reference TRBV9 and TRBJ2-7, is DSGVTQTPKHLITATGQRVTLRCSPRSGDLSVYWYQQSLDQGLQFLIQYYNGEERAKGNILERFSAQQFPDLHSELNLSSLELGDSALYFCASSVEGPYEQYFGPGTRLTVT.

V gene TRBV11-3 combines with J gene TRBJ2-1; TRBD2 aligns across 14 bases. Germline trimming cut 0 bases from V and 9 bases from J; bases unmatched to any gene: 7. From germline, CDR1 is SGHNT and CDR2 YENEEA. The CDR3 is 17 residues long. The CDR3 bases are TGTGCCAGCAGCTTAGATCGGGGACTAGCGGGAGACGGTGAGCAGTTCTTC. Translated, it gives CASSLDRGLAGDGEQFF.

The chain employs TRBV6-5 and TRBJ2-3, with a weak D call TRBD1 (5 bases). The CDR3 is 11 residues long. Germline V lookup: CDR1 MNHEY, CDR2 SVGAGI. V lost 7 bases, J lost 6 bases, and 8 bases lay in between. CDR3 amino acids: CASTRADTQYF. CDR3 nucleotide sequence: TGTGCCAGCACCAGGGCCGATACGCAGTATTTT.

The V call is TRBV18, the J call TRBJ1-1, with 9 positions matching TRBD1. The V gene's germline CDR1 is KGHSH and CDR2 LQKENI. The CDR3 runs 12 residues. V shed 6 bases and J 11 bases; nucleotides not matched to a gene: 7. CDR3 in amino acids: CASSRDRENAFF. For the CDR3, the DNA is TGTGCCAGCTCTAGGGACAGGGAGAATGCTTTCTTT.

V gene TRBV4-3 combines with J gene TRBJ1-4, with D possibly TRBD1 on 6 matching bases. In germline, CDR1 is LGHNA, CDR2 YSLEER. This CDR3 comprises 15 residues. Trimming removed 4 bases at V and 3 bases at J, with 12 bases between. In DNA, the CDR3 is TGCGCCAGCAGCCCCGGGGGGGCGGCTAATGAAAAACTGTTTTTT. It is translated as CASSPGGAANEKLFF.

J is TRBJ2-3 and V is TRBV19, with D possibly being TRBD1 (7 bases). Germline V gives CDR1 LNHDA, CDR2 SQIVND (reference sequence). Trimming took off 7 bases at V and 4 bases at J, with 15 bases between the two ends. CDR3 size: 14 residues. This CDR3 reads CASKPQGGADTQYF. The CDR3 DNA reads TGTGCCAGTAAACCCCAGGGGGGCGCAGATACGCAGTATTTT.

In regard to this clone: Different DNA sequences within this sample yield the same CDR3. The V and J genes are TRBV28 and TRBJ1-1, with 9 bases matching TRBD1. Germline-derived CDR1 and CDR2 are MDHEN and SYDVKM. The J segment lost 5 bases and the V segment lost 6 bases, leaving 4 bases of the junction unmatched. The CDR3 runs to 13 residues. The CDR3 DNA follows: TGTGCCAGCAGCAGGGACAGGGTAACTGAAGCTTTCTTT. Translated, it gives CASSRDRVTEAFF.

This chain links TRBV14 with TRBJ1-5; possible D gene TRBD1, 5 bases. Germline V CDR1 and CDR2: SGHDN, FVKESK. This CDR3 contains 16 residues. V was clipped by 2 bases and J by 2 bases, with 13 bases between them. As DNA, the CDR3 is TGTGCCAGCAGCCAAAGACAGCCCCGGCGCAATCAGCCCCAGCATTTT. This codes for CASSQRQPRRNQPQHF.

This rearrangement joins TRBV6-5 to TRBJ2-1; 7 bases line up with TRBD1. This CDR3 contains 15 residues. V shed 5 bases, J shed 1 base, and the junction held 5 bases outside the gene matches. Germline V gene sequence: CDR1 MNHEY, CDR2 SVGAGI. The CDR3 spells CASSRDSQSYNEQFF. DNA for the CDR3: TGTGCCAGCAGTAGGGACAGTCAGTCCTACAATGAGCAGTTCTTC.

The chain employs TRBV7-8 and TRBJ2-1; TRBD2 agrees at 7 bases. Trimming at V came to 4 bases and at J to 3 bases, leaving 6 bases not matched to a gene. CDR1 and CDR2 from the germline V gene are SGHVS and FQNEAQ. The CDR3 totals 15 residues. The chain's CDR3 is CASSSFGGSYNEQFF. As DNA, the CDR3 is TGTGCCAGCAGCTCCTTCGGCGGGAGCTACAATGAGCAGTTCTTC.

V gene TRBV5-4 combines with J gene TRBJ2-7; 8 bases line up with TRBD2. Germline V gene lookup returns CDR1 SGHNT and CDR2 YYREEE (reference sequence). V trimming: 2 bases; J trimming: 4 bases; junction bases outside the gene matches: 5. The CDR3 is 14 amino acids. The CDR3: CASSLAGDGYEQYF. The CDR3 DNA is TGTGCCAGCAGCTTAGCGGGAGACGGGTACGAGCAGTACTTC.

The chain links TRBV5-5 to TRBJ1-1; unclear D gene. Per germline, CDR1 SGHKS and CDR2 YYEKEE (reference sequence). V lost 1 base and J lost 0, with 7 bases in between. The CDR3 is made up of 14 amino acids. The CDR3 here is CASSLQVLNTEAFF. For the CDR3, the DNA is TGTGCCAGCAGCTTGCAGGTATTGAACACTGAAGCTTTCTTT.

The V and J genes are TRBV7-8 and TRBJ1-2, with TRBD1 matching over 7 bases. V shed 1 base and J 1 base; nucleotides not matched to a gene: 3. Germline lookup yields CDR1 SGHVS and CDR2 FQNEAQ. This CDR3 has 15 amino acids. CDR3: CASSLGTGNNYGYTF. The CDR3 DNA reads TGTGCCAGCAGCTTAGGGACAGGCAATAACTATGGCTACACCTTC.

The CDR3 protein is CASRPVGGTGELFF. The CDR3 region has the DNA TGTGCCAGCCGCCCAGTCGGGGGGACCGGGGAGCTGTTTTTT. The rearrangement links TRBV7-3 to TRBJ2-2; 7 nucleotides line up with TRBD2. The V gene's germline CDR1 is SGHTA and CDR2 FQGTGA. CDR3 length: 14 residues. J gave up 5 bases and V 8 bases, and 8 bases lay outside the gene matches. Filled out from reference TRBV7-3 and TRBJ2-2, the complete variable domain reads GAGVSQTPSNKVTEKGKYVELRCDPISGHTALYWYRQSLGQGPEFLIYFQGTGAADDSGLPNDRFFAVRPEGSVSTLKIQRTERGDSAVYLCASRPVGGTGELFFGEGSRLTVL.

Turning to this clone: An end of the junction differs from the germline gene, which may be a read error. The CDR3 sequence is CAQSAGMNQPQHF. CDR3 bases: TGCGCCCAGTCGGCAGGGATGAATCAGCCCCAGCATTTT. This chain joins TRBV10-3 and TRBJ1-5, with D perhaps TRBD1 (5 bases). Germline CDR1 is ENHRY and CDR2 is SYGVKD. This CDR3 is built from 13 residues.

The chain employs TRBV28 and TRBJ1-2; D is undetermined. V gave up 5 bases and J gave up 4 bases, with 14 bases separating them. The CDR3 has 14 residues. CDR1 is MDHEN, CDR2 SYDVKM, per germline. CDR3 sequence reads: CASSLPRQTYGYTF. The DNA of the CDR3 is TGTGCCAGCAGTCTCCCCCGACAAACCTATGGCTACACCTTC.

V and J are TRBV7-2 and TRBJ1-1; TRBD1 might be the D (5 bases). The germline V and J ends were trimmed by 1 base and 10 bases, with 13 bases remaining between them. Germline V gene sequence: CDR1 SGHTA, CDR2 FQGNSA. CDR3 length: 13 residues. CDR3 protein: CASSLGGKRGAFF. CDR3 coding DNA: TGTGCCAGCAGCTTAGGCGGGAAAAGGGGAGCTTTCTTT. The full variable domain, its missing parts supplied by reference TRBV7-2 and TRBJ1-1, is GAGVSQSPSNKVTEKGKDVELRCDPISGHTALYWYRQSLGQGLEFLIYFQGNSAPDKSGLPSDRFSAERTGGSVSTLTIQRTQQEDSAVYLCASSLGGKRGAFFGQGTRLTVV.